Below are 25 T cell receptor beta chains sequenced from a single sample in a study of T cells in Graves' hyperthyroidism and ophthalmopathy. RNA transcripts gave rise to amplified TCR beta CDR3 regions. With the HTBI primer set, the TCR CDR3 went through a first round of RT-PCR. TCRdb passed the multiplex PCR reads through MiXCR, listing each CDR3 protein once. The sample lists roughly 580,000 distinct CDR3 sequences; more than 11% were seen once. Sequencing input: blood. Every receptor here comes from a woman in her 30s with Graves' hyperthyroidism that later progressed to Graves' ophthalmopathy.

Concerning this clonotype: A much larger clone lies one base from this, so it may be a read error. This rearrangement joins TRBV30 to TRBJ2-7; a weak D match, TRBD1 (5 bases). V dropped 0 bases and J dropped 5 bases, with 8 bases sitting between them. Germline lookup yields CDR1 GTSNPN and CDR2 SVGIG (reference sequence). The CDR3 covers 12 residues. CDR3 amino acids: CAWSVQGHEQYF. In DNA, the CDR3 is TGTGCCTGGAGTGTCCAGGGCCACGAGCAGTACTTC.

This clonotype was found many times. The chain recombines TRBV15 with TRBJ1-1; 7 bases map to TRBD1. J gave up 4 bases and V 4 bases, and 6 bases lay outside the gene matches. This CDR3 has 14 residues. The V gene's germline CDR1 is LNHNV and CDR2 YYDKDF (reference sequence). For the CDR3, the DNA is TGTGCCACCAGCAAGACAGGGTTCGGCACTGAAGCTTTCTTT. As protein: CATSKTGFGTEAFF.

There are a few counts of this clonotype. The chain joins TRBV24-1 to TRBJ1-1; maybe TRBD1 (5 bases). Germline values: CDR1 KGHDR, CDR2 SFDVKD. V lost 3 bases and J 5 bases, leaving 9 bases between the germline ends. The CDR3 extends over 13 amino acids. The DNA of the CDR3 is TGTGCCACCAGTGATCAGGGATTTACTGAAGCTTTCTTT. This codes for CATSDQGFTEAFF.

This clonotype came up many times. The chain has TRBV9 and TRBJ2-1; the D is unclear. Germline V gene data show CDR1 as SGDLS and CDR2 as YYNGEE. The CDR3 is made up of 11 amino acids. Trimming shortened V by 3 bases and J by 9 bases, and 7 bases separated the two germline ends. The CDR3 region has the DNA TGTGCCAGCAGCGGAGGACCTGAGCAGTTCTTC. This translates into CASSGGPEQFF.

At least ten counts were recorded for this clonotype. The chain uses TRBV12-3 or TRBV12-4 and TRBJ2-2; D uncertain. The CDR3 runs 12 residues. V was trimmed by 7 bases and J by 6 bases, leaving 9 bases between them. This CDR3 reads CASTLYPGELFF. The DNA for the CDR3 is TGTGCCAGCACCCTATACCCCGGGGAGCTGTTTTTT.

This clonotype was recorded a few times. The V gene is TRBV19, the J gene TRBJ1-4; D gene uncertain. V shed 6 bases and J shed 4 bases, with 9 bases lying between them. The CDR3 has 13 residues. The germline V gene has CDR1 LNHDA and CDR2 SQIVND (reference sequence). DNA for the CDR3: TGTGCCAGTAGAGGTGGCCTTAATGAAAAACTGTTTTTT. It yields the protein CASRGGLNEKLFF.

This chain joins TRBV2 and TRBJ1-2; tentatively, D is TRBD1 (6 bases). The CDR3 extends over 14 amino acids. With 5 bases removed from V and 5 bases from J, the gap between germline ends came to 15 bases. Germline V CDR1 and CDR2: SNHLY, FYNNEI. This chain's CDR3 is CASSYKGTSYGYTF. CDR3 sequence (DNA): TGTGCCAGCAGTTACAAAGGGACATCTTATGGCTACACCTTC.

This clonotype came up many times. The chain combines TRBV6-1 with TRBJ1-1; 7 nucleotides align to TRBD1. Germline V gene sequence: CDR1 MNHNS, CDR2 SASEGT. This CDR3 contains 13 residues. V dropped 10 bases and J dropped 3; count of bases not matched to a gene: 8. The CDR3: CATNPGQHTEAFF. CDR3 DNA: TGTGCCACTAACCCGGGACAGCACACTGAAGCTTTCTTT.

This sequence joins TRBV30 and TRBJ2-7, with 12 bases fitting TRBD1. Germline CDR1 reads GTSNPN; CDR2 reads SVGIG (reference sequence). J was trimmed by 5 bases and V by 2 bases; bases with no gene match: 7. The length of the CDR3 is 15 residues. CDR3 sequence: CAWSYGTGGVDEQYF. In DNA form, the CDR3 reads TGTGCCTGGAGTTACGGGACAGGGGGCGTCGACGAGCAGTACTTC.

V usage is TRBV7-2 and J usage is TRBJ1-1, with 9 positions matching TRBD1. The length of the CDR3 is 15 residues. V shed 4 bases and J 1 base; nucleotides not matched to a gene: 4. Germline CDR1 reads SGHTA; CDR2 reads FQGNSA. Here the CDR3 reads CASSYSTGGNTEAFF. Here the CDR3 DNA reads TGTGCCAGCAGCTACTCGACAGGGGGGAACACTGAAGCTTTCTTT.

This clonotype was seen many times. The chain has TRBV5-1 and TRBJ1-4; D gene ambiguous. Germline values: CDR1 SGHRS, CDR2 YFSETQ. V lost 4 bases and J 4 bases, leaving 11 bases between the germline ends. The CDR3 sequence is 14 residues long. Here the CDR3 DNA reads TGCGCCAGCAGCACGGACGGAAATAATGAAAAACTGTTTTTT. This gives the protein CASSTDGNNEKLFF.

This clonotype was observed at least ten times. The rearrangement joins TRBV14 to TRBJ1-1; D remains unclear. Germline loops: CDR1 SGHDN, CDR2 FVKESK. Trimming pared 6 bases from V and 6 bases from J, leaving 8 bases between. This CDR3 has 11 residues. CDR3 amino acids: CASRNRAEAFF. The DNA for the CDR3 is TGTGCCAGCAGAAATAGGGCTGAAGCTTTCTTT.

This clonotype was counted between two and nine times. As the CDR3 is not closed by the conserved phenylalanine or tryptophan, this likely results from a read error. The chain carries TRBV28 and TRBJ1-1, with TRBD1 identical over 10 bases. The CDR3 covers 15 residues. Germline-derived CDR1 and CDR2 are MDHEN and SYDVKM. The CDR3 region is CVSSWGTGANTEAFS. Here the CDR3 DNA reads TGTGTCAGCAGTTGGGGGACAGGGGCGAACACTGAAGCTTTCTCT.

The chain has TRBV4-1 and TRBJ1-5; no reliable D call. CDR3 length: 16 amino acids. The germline gives CDR1 MGHRA, CDR2 YSYEKL. V lost 3 bases and J lost 3, with 15 bases in between. CDR3 amino acids: CASSHIREGDNQPQHF. The CDR3, as DNA: TGCGCCAGCAGCCATATAAGGGAGGGAGACAATCAGCCCCAGCATTTT.

The chain joins TRBV5-1 to TRBJ2-2, with 10 bases identical to TRBD1. Germline V gene lookup returns CDR1 SGHRS and CDR2 YFSETQ. The V gene end was trimmed by 4 bases and the J gene end by 5 bases; junction bases not matched to a gene: 14. This CDR3 comprises 18 residues. The CDR3 nucleotides read TGCGCCAGCAGCCCGGGGCACATGACAGGGGGCAGTACCGGGGAGCTGTTTTTT. It is translated as CASSPGHMTGGSTGELFF. Filled out from reference TRBV5-1 and TRBJ2-2, the complete variable domain reads KAGVTQTPRYLIKTRGQQVTLSCSPISGHRSVSWYQQTPGQGLQFLFEYFSETQRNKGNFPGRFSGRQFSNSRSEMNVSTLELGDSALYLCASSPGHMTGGSTGELFFGEGSRLTVL.

This clonotype has a count of ten or more. The chain is built from TRBV11-2 and TRBJ2-1; TRBD2 matches at 8 bases. V lost 11 bases and J lost 8; bases outside the gene matches: 11. Germline values: CDR1 SGHAT, CDR2 FQNNGV. This CDR3 region has 13 residues. The CDR3, as DNA: TGTGCCCAACCGACTAGCGCTTCCCATGAGCAGTTCTTC. This gives the protein CAQPTSASHEQFF.

The J gene is TRBJ2-3, the V gene TRBV5-5; D perhaps matches TRBD2 (6 bases). Trimming left V 5 bases short and J 0 bases short, with 10 bases between. The germline V gene has CDR1 SGHKS and CDR2 YYEKEE (reference sequence). The CDR3 totals 14 residues. CDR3 in DNA: TGTGCCAGCAGTCGGGAGCTAAGCACAGATACGCAGTATTTT. Residues: CASSRELSTDTQYF.

V gene TRBV7-9 combines with J gene TRBJ1-6; no clear D. Deletions cut 2 bases from V and 5 bases from J, with 10 bases between. This CDR3 contains 15 residues. CDR1 and CDR2 from the germline V gene are SEHNR and FQNEAQ (reference sequence). The CDR3: CASSLTEVNNSPLHF. DNA for the CDR3: TGTGCCAGCAGCTTAACAGAAGTCAATAATTCACCCCTCCACTTT. The full variable domain, with the rest looked up from reference TRBV7-9 and TRBJ1-6, is DTGVSQNPRHKITKRGQNVTFRCDPISEHNRLYWYRQTLGQGPEFLTYFQNEAQLEKSRLLSDRFSAERPKGSFSTLEIQRTEQGDSAMYLCASSLTEVNNSPLHFGNGTRLTVT.

V and J are TRBV2 and TRBJ2-5, with TRBD1 as a possible D gene (5 bases). Germline values: CDR1 SNHLY, CDR2 FYNNEI. The CDR3 consists of 12 residues. The V end lost 2 bases, the J end lost 7 bases, and 8 bases lay between the germline ends. CDR3 nucleotides: TGTGCCAGCAGTGAACAGGGTGCGACCCAGTACTTC. This translates into CASSEQGATQYF.

This clonotype was counted once. The junction differs from germline at one of its ends, possibly a read error. This chain connects TRBV11-3 to TRBJ2-7; D possibly uses TRBD1 or TRBD2 (5 bases each). Germline CDR1 reads SGHNT; CDR2 reads YENEEA. The CDR3 spans 14 residues. CDR3 nucleotide sequence: TGTGCCAGCACCGGGGACGGGCTCTCCTGCGAGCAGTACTTC. Translating gives CASTGDGLSCEQYF.

This clonotype was counted many times. This rearrangement joins TRBV3-1 to TRBJ1-2; D may be TRBD1 (5 bases). V was cut by 1 base and J by 5 bases, with 11 bases left in between. Germline values: CDR1 LGHDT, CDR2 YNNKEL (reference sequence). The CDR3 runs to 14 residues. The CDR3 loop reads CASSQGGGRYGYTF. The CDR3 bases are TGTGCCAGCAGCCAAGGGGGGGGTCGGTATGGCTACACCTTC. Based on the CDR3 plus reference TRBV3-1 and TRBJ1-2, the full variable domain is DTAVSQTPKYLVTQMGNDKSIKCEQNLGHDTMYWYKQDSKKFLKIMFSYNNKELIINETVPNRFSPKSPDKAHLNLHINSLELGDSAVYFCASSQGGGRYGYTFGSGTRLTVV.

Many counts were recorded for this clonotype. The rearrangement joins TRBV7-2 to TRBJ2-3; TRBD1 is a possible D gene (5 bases). Germline CDR1 SGHTA, CDR2 FQGNSA. The CDR3 has 15 amino acids. V dropped 5 bases and J dropped 6 bases, with 18 bases sitting between them. DNA of the CDR3: TGTGCCAGCAGCCCCTTTCAGGGTCTAAGGGATACGCAGTATTTT. As protein: CASSPFQGLRDTQYF.

This clonotype has just one count. The chain couples TRBV15 to TRBJ2-5, with 8 bases identical to TRBD2. CDR3 length: 15 amino acids. Germline assignment: CDR1 LNHNV and CDR2 YYDKDF (reference sequence). Trimming at V came to 1 base and at J to 4 bases, leaving 5 bases not matched to a gene. In DNA, the CDR3 is TGTGCCACCAGCAGAGTAAGGCTAGCGGGAGAGACCCAGTACTTC. Amino acids: CATSRVRLAGETQYF.

This clonotype was observed many times. This sequence joins TRBV5-8 and TRBJ2-3, with TRBD1 as a possible D gene (6 bases). Trimming left V 3 bases short and J 0 bases short, with 17 bases between. CDR1 SGHTS and CDR2 YDEGEE come from the germline V gene. The CDR3 has 17 amino acids. The CDR3 DNA reads TGTGCCAGCAGCTGGAATCCCGGGACACCGAGCACAGATACGCAGTATTTT. Its translation is CASSWNPGTPSTDTQYF.

The rearrangement links TRBV25-1 to TRBJ2-3; D gene unclear. The germline V and J ends were trimmed by 2 bases and 4 bases, with 7 bases remaining between them. This CDR3 region has 13 residues. The germline V gene has CDR1 MGHDK and CDR2 SYGVNS. The CDR3 reads CASSEIGPDTQYF. For the CDR3, the DNA is TGTGCCAGCAGTGAAATCGGCCCAGATACGCAGTATTTT.